The 14 T cell receptor beta chains in this list originate from one sample, sequenced in a study of OX40 agonist ivuxolimab in advanced cancers. Here immunoSEQ multiplex PCR was the method, and the copy in TCRdb shows in-frame clones only, minus some. The sample contains about 78,000 clones, almost 95% of which appear only once. Sequenced material: CD4+ or CD8+ T cells sorted from blood, taken in a trial of the OX40 agonist ivuxolimab. Receptors were obtained from an adult with an advanced solid tumor such as melanoma, head and neck, liver or kidney cancer.

This clone occurred once. This chain uses TRBV19 with TRBJ1-1; maybe TRBD1 (5 bases). Trimming pared 1 base from V and 0 bases from J, leaving 9 bases between. Germline V gene sequence: CDR1 LNHDA, CDR2 SQIVND (reference sequence). This CDR3 has 15 residues. The CDR3 DNA reads TGTGCCAGTAGTATAGGGGGCAGGTTGAACACTGAAGCTTTCTTT. Its translation is CASSIGGRLNTEAFF.

This chain links TRBV7-2 with TRBJ2-7; 15 bases map to TRBD2. Trimming took 3 bases from V and 2 from J; bases not matched to a gene: 5. This CDR3 spans 17 amino acids. Per germline, CDR1 SGHTA and CDR2 FQGNSA. The CDR3 here is CASSFPRTSGRAYEQYF. In DNA form, the CDR3 reads TGTGCCAGCAGCTTTCCAAGGACTAGCGGGAGGGCCTACGAGCAGTACTTC.

This chain uses TRBV5-1 with TRBJ1-1, with D perhaps TRBD1 (6 bases). There are 18 residues in the CDR3. V was trimmed by 2 bases and J by 0 bases, leaving 20 bases between them. CDR1 is SGHRS and CDR2 is YFSETQ in the germline V gene. This CDR3 is CASSFNSVRGALNTEAFF. The DNA of the CDR3 is TGCGCCAGCAGCTTCAATTCCGTTAGGGGGGCTTTGAACACTGAAGCTTTCTTT.

The chain links TRBV25-1 to TRBJ2-1; perhaps D is TRBD1 or TRBD2 (6 bases each). The CDR3 is 16 amino acids. V was cut by 1 base and J by 2 bases, with 12 bases left in between. In germline, CDR1 is MGHDK, CDR2 SYGVNS. The CDR3 DNA is TGTGCCAGCAGTGAATTTCGGAGGGGGGCCTACAATGAGCAGTTCTTC. Protein product: CASSEFRRGAYNEQFF. Together with reference TRBV25-1 and TRBJ2-1, the CDR3 gives the full variable domain: EADIYQTPRYLVIGTGKKITLECSQTMGHDKMYWYQQDPGMELHLIHYSYGVNSTEKGDLSSESTVSRIRTEHFPLTLESARPSHTSQYLCASSEFRRGAYNEQFFGPGTRLTVL.

V gene TRBV30 combines with J gene TRBJ2-3, with unresolved D. Looked up from germline, CDR1 is GTSNPN and CDR2 is SVGIG (reference sequence). V lost 4 bases to trimming and J lost 6 bases, with 11 bases between them. The CDR3 has 12 amino acids. This chain's CDR3 is CAWKPVSDTQYF. The CDR3 nucleotides read TGTGCCTGGAAGCCCGTCTCGGATACGCAGTATTTT.

The J gene is TRBJ2-7, the V gene TRBV27; D call uncertain. The CDR3 sequence is 13 residues long. Germline CDR1 and CDR2: MNHEY and SMNVEV (reference sequence). The V end lost 6 bases, the J end lost 6 bases, and 15 bases lay between the germline ends. CDR3 nucleotides: TGTGCCAGCAGAAACACGGATCGTCCCGAGCAGTACTTC. Protein sequence: CASRNTDRPEQYF.

CDR3 nucleotides: TGCGCCAGCAGCCTTACCGGGACAGGCACAGATACGCAGTATTTT. This encodes CASSLTGTGTDTQYF. The chain combines TRBV5-1 with TRBJ2-3, with TRBD1 matching over 7 bases. Unmatched junction bases numbered 6, after V lost 4 bases and J lost 1 base. The CDR3 is made up of 15 amino acids. CDR1 and CDR2 from the germline V gene are SGHRS and YFSETQ.

The chain uses TRBV5-4 and TRBJ1-1, with 7 positions matching TRBD1. CDR1 is SGHNT and CDR2 is YYREEE in the germline V gene (reference sequence). J gave up 5 bases and V 3 bases, and 10 bases lay outside the gene matches. This CDR3 spans 15 amino acids. CDR3 in amino acids: CASSSYRGSWTEAFF. The CDR3 DNA follows: TGTGCCAGCAGCTCCTACAGGGGCTCGTGGACTGAAGCTTTCTTT.

V is TRBV29-1 and J is TRBJ2-5, with a weak D call TRBD2 (6 bases). V dropped 3 bases and J dropped 6 bases, with 20 bases sitting between them. The germline gives CDR1 SQVTM, CDR2 ANQGSEA. CDR3 size: 15 residues. The CDR3 loop is CSVETDPAGLKTQYF. The CDR3 nucleotides are TGCAGCGTTGAGACAGATCCAGCGGGCCTAAAGACCCAGTACTTC.

The rearrangement links TRBV5-5 to TRBJ1-1; 7 nucleotides match TRBD1. V shed 0 bases and J 1 base; nucleotides not matched to a gene: 3. Germline V lookup: CDR1 SGHKS, CDR2 YYEKEE (reference sequence). This CDR3 region has 15 residues. The CDR3 here is CASSLGWTGNTEAFF. Here the CDR3 DNA reads TGTGCCAGCAGCTTGGGGTGGACAGGGAACACTGAAGCTTTCTTT.

This rearrangement joins TRBV19 to TRBJ2-7, with no clear D. The V gene lost 3 bases and the J gene lost 2 bases, with 11 bases spanning the gap. This CDR3 has 14 amino acids. Per the germline V gene, CDR1 is LNHDA and CDR2 is SQIVND (reference sequence). The CDR3 here is CASSISTVTYEQYF. CDR3 in DNA: TGTGCCAGTAGTATTAGTACGGTCACCTACGAGCAGTACTTC.

This chain links TRBV27 with TRBJ2-2; 8 bases match TRBD1. The V segment lost 5 bases and the J segment 6 bases; nucleotides outside the gene matches: 8. This CDR3 spans 15 amino acids. Per germline, CDR1 MNHEY and CDR2 SMNVEV (reference sequence). CDR3 amino acids: CASSPGGNGPGELFF. The CDR3 DNA sequence: TGTGCCAGCAGTCCAGGGGGCAACGGACCCGGGGAGCTGTTTTTT.

This chain uses TRBV10-3 with TRBJ1-2; TRBD1 is a possible D gene (5 bases). This CDR3 has 14 residues. Germline V CDR1 and CDR2: ENHRY, SYGVKD. Trimming cost V 0 bases and J 4 bases, with 9 bases left between them. The CDR3 reads CAISESGQPYGYTF. The CDR3 DNA is TGTGCCATCAGTGAGTCGGGGCAACCCTATGGCTACACCTTC.

This rearrangement joins TRBV15 to TRBJ1-6; perhaps TRBD1 as D (6 bases). Germline lookup yields CDR1 LNHNV and CDR2 YYDKDF (reference sequence). The CDR3 has 17 amino acids. The V end lost 9 bases, the J end lost 4 bases, and 22 bases lay between the germline ends. CDR3 sequence reads: CATQGPVGKGYNSPLHF. Here the CDR3 DNA reads TGTGCCACACAGGGCCCCGTCGGGAAGGGTTATAATTCACCCCTCCACTTT. Full variable domain (outside the CDR3, taken from reference TRBV15 and TRBJ1-6): DAMVIQNPRYQVTQFGKPVTLSCSQTLNHNVMYWYQQKSSQAPKLLFHYYDKDFNNEADTPDNFQSRRPNTSFCFLDIRSPGLGDTAMYLCATQGPVGKGYNSPLHFGNGTRLTVT.